The source of this T cell receptor (beta chain) is a study of blood T cells in healthy people across ages (dated by TCRdb to about 2015). General notes on the study: In model experiments, roughly one uniquely barcoded TCR beta cDNA molecule per two T cells was captured by template switching. To track age-related changes in TCR beta repertoire diversity, the study relied on deep sequencing normalized with unique cDNA molecular identifiers. The donors were divided into four age groups: young (average approximately 16 years), middle-aged (around 41), aged (roughly 66) and long-lived (around 87). Using the same blood draw, the study looked at two additional independent replicas of 1 million unique cDNA reads for two donors, one aged 18 to 30 and the other aged 80 or older.

As regards this clonotype: Its antigen is still unknown. The input lacks base qualities; no much larger clone sits a single base away.

The CDR3 contains 14 residues, cysteine and phenylalanine counted. Only the CDR3 DNA is retained, 42 bases long and in frame from the first base. From the germline V gene, CDR1 is SGHRS and CDR2 is YFSETQ. The method was 5' RACE. These reads were obtained on an Illumina HiSeq 2500. A second roughly 6 to 12 cycle PCR used a sample-barcoded 5' primer and a J-beta primer mix. A template-switch 5' adaptor carrying 12 random nucleotides introduced a unique molecular identifier onto each TCR beta cDNA molecule. Each sample yielded at least 3 million CDR3-containing paired-end reads. First-strand cDNA synthesis was performed from all RNA using the Mint cDNA synthesis kit, with priming by a TRBC-specific oligonucleotide. All cDNA was treated with uracil-DNA glycosylase and then went through a first 18-cycle PCR with the universal primers M1SS and BC2_uni_R. In the paper's pipeline: Each sample was normalized by randomly selecting 1 million high-quality reads, each carrying a distinct molecular identifier. Instead of being binned into consensus sequences, reads with shared molecular identifiers were discarded. MiTCR, with a Q25 quality threshold and the strictest error-elimination algorithm, was used for CDR3 identification, clonotype clustering and error correction. A nonparametric unseen species model with Euler transformation was used to estimate a lower bound on total TCR beta diversity. Using fastp trimming at Q25 and MiXCR clonotype assembly, TCRdb reanalyzed the public sequencing data and kept in-frame beta chains. Identical CDR3 protein sequences are pooled into one entry, listed with their most common genes and DNA. The V and J calls, along with clone size, are taken from TCRdb and not from the paper's own processing. This sample is represented by about 930,000 distinct CDR3 sequences; 25% to 35% of them were singletons. The leading ten clones occupy roughly a tenth of the sample.

The study at large found these results: Observed TCR beta diversity per million T cells fell roughly linearly with age, and a significant reduction was already apparent by age approximately 40. A strong correlation was found between observed TCR beta diversity and the percentage of naive T cells measured by flow cytometry. Total diversity estimates from one million sequenced T cells were considered lower bounds and underestimates. Bulk unsorted PBMC profiling prevented conclusive comparison of naive and antigen-experienced compartments. Because the CMV infection status of the donors was unknown, age-related changes in expanded clonotypes may potentially have been confounded. The long-lived group showed more naive CD4+ T cells, fewer expanded clones and increased TCR diversity than the aged group, suggesting age selection.

Donors were 39 systemically healthy Caucasian individuals from Russia aged roughly 6 to 90 years. Approximately 11 milliliters of peripheral blood were drawn from each donor into EDTA-treated Vacutainer tubes. Ficoll-Paque density-gradient centrifugation was used to isolate PBMCs, with at least 6 million obtained per sample. Total RNA, at least 5 micrograms per sample, was extracted from PBMCs with Trizol reagent. The percentages of naive CD45RAhigh/CD27high T cells were determined by flow cytometry on a PBMC aliquot from every donor. These data were likewise used in another study, on T cells of mothers and their children. As that second study puts it: Nine systemically healthy Caucasian individuals served as donors, namely three mothers together with their six children. cDNA synthesis used all of the extracted RNA, with approximately 1.4 ug of RNA in each 15 ul reaction. Sample barcodes and 2-4 random nucleotides were added via the M1S primer in the second PCR. Over 9 million TCR beta CDR3 reads came from each mother, compared with some 3 million reads from each child. Thymic selection similarly shapes TCR recombination output in related and unrelated pairs, with minor effect from inherited differences. Normalized repertoire overlap was always slightly but never significantly higher in related than unrelated mother-child pairs. Persistent microchimeric T cell clones were not detected, at a sensitivity of 85 to 100 clones per million clonotypes. The study used deep NGS to compare TCR beta repertoires of mothers and children, seeking features distinguishing related mother-child pairs from unrelated individuals. The mean age was around 40 +/- 4 years for the mothers and approximately 11 +/- 4 years for the children. After adapters were ligated using NEBNext reagents, the libraries underwent 100+100 nt paired-end sequencing on an Illumina HiSeq 2000. Mother and child libraries were prepared a month apart and sequenced in separate runs to prevent cross-contamination. Each donor had between about 450,000 and 2,100,000 distinct TCR beta clonotypes identified. Naive TCR beta clonotypes were estimated from low-frequency clonotypes matched to each donor's FACS-determined naive share, without sorting.

The sequenced material came from blood. The clonotype was recovered from a woman between 40 and 55 years old in good health. This chain joins TRBV5-1 to TRBJ2-5, with 8 bases aligning to TRBD1. The J call may be mistaken, given a closer DNA end match to TRBJ2-7. The CDR3 sequence is CASSSGQVMGEQYF. The DNA is as follows: TGCGCCAGCAGCTCGGGACAGGTAATGGGCGAGCAGTACTTC.